Below, 4 T cell receptor beta chains from the same sample are listed, as sequenced in a study of metastatic and nonmetastatic thyroid tumors. TCRdb recomputed clones from the PCR reads via MiXCR. Of approximately 6,000 clones in the sample, around 27% were seen once. No treatment of any kind had been given to any patient before thyroid surgery. Sequencing was carried out using adjacent normal tissue. The receptors were sampled from a female donor with papillary thyroid cancer or a benign thyroid nodule (not recorded which). Some clones in this sample may be carry-over from other donors' samples.

This clone turned up a few times. The chain carries TRBV11-3 and TRBJ1-3; D gene uncertain. The CDR3 consists of 12 residues. V gave up 5 bases and J gave up 8 bases, with 10 bases separating them. Germline V gives CDR1 SGHNT, CDR2 YENEEA. The CDR3 spells CASSLVPDTIYF. In DNA form, the CDR3 reads TGTGCCAGCAGCCTCGTCCCCGACACCATATATTTT. Combining the CDR3 with reference TRBV11-3 and TRBJ1-3 gives the whole variable domain EAGVVQSPRYKIIEKKQPVAFWCNPISGHNTLYWYLQNLGQGPELLIRYENEEAVDDSQLPKDRFSAERLKGVDSTLKIQPAELGDSAVYLCASSLVPDTIYFGEGSWLTVV.

The rearrangement uses TRBV7-2 and TRBJ2-3; a weak D match, TRBD2 (5 bases). The V end lost 0 bases, the J end lost 3 bases, and 10 bases lay between the germline ends. Germline V gene lookup returns CDR1 SGHTA and CDR2 FQGNSA. This CDR3 is 15 amino acids long. CDR3 loop: CASSLAGVRTDTQYF. The DNA of the CDR3 is TGTGCCAGCAGCTTAGCGGGAGTTCGTACAGATACGCAGTATTTT.

By share, this clone counts as medium-sized. The chain joins TRBV2 to TRBJ2-3, with TRBD2 matching 13 bases. Trimming at V came to 5 bases and at J to 4 bases, leaving 3 bases not matched to a gene. This CDR3 has 15 amino acids. Germline CDR1 is SNHLY and CDR2 is FYNNEI. DNA for the CDR3: TGTGCCAGCAGTCCTACTAGCGGGGGGGCAGATACGCAGTATTTT. Its protein product is CASSPTSGGADTQYF.

In its sample, this clone ranks as medium-sized. V and J are TRBV10-1 and TRBJ2-3; TRBD1 agrees at 7 bases. CDR3 length: 16 residues. V gave up 7 bases and J gave up 1 base; unmatched junction bases: 11. Germline CDR1 WNHNN, CDR2 SYGVQD (reference sequence). The DNA of the CDR3 is TGCGCCAGCAAAGGACAGGTTTCTGATGGCACAGATACGCAGTATTTT. This sequence encodes CASKGQVSDGTDTQYF.